The entry that follows covers one T cell receptor (beta chain) sequence. Per the original data handling: Estimates of nucleated cell counts were drawn from the amplification of reference gene primers. Only in-frame clones appear in the TCRdb table, and some are missing; sequencing was by immunoSEQ multiplex PCR. The DNA gave D and trimming, while V, J and clone size come from that table. Of some 130,000 clones listed, about 89% were seen once; the top ten hold around 19%. The data were taken from a study of blood T cell repertoires in COVID-19. Study-level information: Samples representing acute and convalescent COVID-19 were sourced from the United States, Italy and Spain. T cells, B-cell-depleted T cells, or PBMCs provided the cDNA or gDNA that served as material.

The V end lost 3 bases, the J end lost 2 bases, and 17 bases lay between the germline ends. The germline CDR1 and CDR2 sequences are KGHSH and LQKENI. The CDR3 is made up of 17 amino acids. Material for sequencing was peripheral blood. The clonotype comes from a man aged 50 or older with active or convalescent COVID-19. This chain uses TRBV18 with TRBJ1-5; possibly TRBD1 for D (6 bases). The CDR3 region has the DNA TGTGCCAGCTCACCTTTTAACAGGGAGTCGCGCAATCAGCCCCAGCATTTT. Amino acids: CASSPFNRESRNQPQHF. Full variable domain (missing parts from reference TRBV18 and TRBJ1-5): NAGVMQNPRHLVRRRGQEARLRCSPMKGHSHVYWYRQLPEEGLKFMVYLQKENIIDESGMPKERFSAEFPKEGPSILRIQQVVRGDSAAYFCASSPFNRESRNQPQHFGDGTRLSIL.